Shown below are 14 T cell receptor beta chains from a single sample sequenced in a study of T cell responses to AZD1222 COVID-19 vaccine. Some clones are missing from TCRdb's copy, which holds only in-frame ones; the method was immunoSEQ multiplex PCR. The profile shows about 140,000 clones, more than 85% of them singletons. The sample in question was peripheral blood, obtained on day 0 of MenACWY control vaccination. Receptor source: an adult in good health.

CDR3 sequence: CASTNRVGYTF. The CDR3 DNA reads TGTGCCAGTACGAACAGGGTTGGCTACACCTTC. The chain couples TRBV19 to TRBJ1-2, with a tentative D call TRBD1 (6 bases). Germline CDR1 and CDR2: LNHDA and SQIVND (reference sequence). CDR3 length: 11 amino acids. Trimming cost V 7 bases and J 7 bases, with 10 bases left between them.

This chain links TRBV7-2 with TRBJ1-1, with no clear D. With 3 bases removed from V and 0 bases from J, the gap between germline ends came to 8 bases. The V gene's germline CDR1 is SGHTA and CDR2 FQGNSA. This CDR3 comprises 14 residues. This chain's CDR3 is CASSFRRMNTEAFF. As DNA, the CDR3 is TGTGCCAGCAGCTTCCGCCGCATGAACACTGAAGCTTTCTTT.

The chain has TRBV27 and TRBJ1-6; no reliable D call. The CDR3 length is 13 residues. V dropped 3 bases and J dropped 11 bases, with 11 bases sitting between them. Germline V CDR1 and CDR2: MNHEY, SMNVEV (reference sequence). This CDR3 is CASSFGRQAPLHF. In nucleotides, the CDR3 is TGTGCCAGCAGTTTTGGTAGGCAGGCACCCCTCCACTTT.

This chain uses TRBV6-5 with TRBJ2-2; D possibly matches TRBD1 or TRBD2 (6 bases each). The CDR3 runs 13 residues. In germline, CDR1 is MNHEY, CDR2 SVGAGI. V lost 6 bases and J lost 6, with 11 bases in between. In DNA form, the CDR3 reads TGTGCCAGCAGGGAGGGGGGCTCCGGGGAGCTGTTTTTT. Amino acid sequence: CASREGGSGELFF.

The V and J genes are TRBV5-4 and TRBJ2-2; 15 nucleotides align to TRBD2. Germline CDR1 SGHNT, CDR2 YYREEE (reference sequence). V lost 4 bases and J lost 7; bases outside the gene matches: 8. The CDR3 extends over 17 amino acids. CDR3 residues: CASSLGLAGGLGGELFF. DNA of the CDR3: TGTGCCAGCAGCCTAGGACTAGCGGGGGGGCTTGGCGGGGAGCTGTTTTTT.

The chain links TRBV4-2 to TRBJ2-2; 10 bases match TRBD1. Germline CDR1 reads LGHNA; CDR2 reads YNFKEQ. CDR3 length: 16 amino acids. J lost 6 bases, V lost 1 base, and 5 bases had no gene match. The CDR3: CASSQVVGQGSGELFF. The DNA for the CDR3 is TGTGCCAGCAGCCAAGTAGTGGGACAGGGGTCCGGGGAGCTGTTTTTT.

This clone was recorded only once. J is TRBJ2-3 and V is TRBV19; 8 positions match TRBD1. Germline CDR1 LNHDA, CDR2 SQIVND (reference sequence). J lost 4 bases, V lost 6 bases, and 0 bases had no gene match. The CDR3 has 12 residues. The CDR3: CASRDRADTQYF. The CDR3 DNA follows: TGTGCCAGTAGGGACAGGGCAGATACGCAGTATTTT.

The V call is TRBV5-8, the J call TRBJ2-5, with 7 bases identical to TRBD1. With 4 bases clipped from V and 0 bases from J, the junction kept 6 bases outside the gene matches. The CDR3 loop spans 15 amino acids. Germline loops: CDR1 SGHTS, CDR2 YDEGEE. CDR3 bases: TGTGCCAGCAGCCCTCTGGGACAGTACCAAGAGACCCAGTACTTC. This translates into CASSPLGQYQETQYF.

This chain links TRBV7-2 with TRBJ2-7, with TRBD1 identical over 7 bases. Germline loops: CDR1 SGHTA, CDR2 FQGNSA. The CDR3 consists of 13 residues. The V and J ends lost 4 bases and 9 bases, in that order; junction bases with no gene match: 9. CDR3 region: CASSSSRRQGQYF. In DNA, the CDR3 is TGTGCCAGCAGCTCCTCCCGCCGACAGGGGCAGTACTTC.

This clone was recorded once. The genes are TRBV5-8 and TRBJ2-7; weak D call: TRBD2 (6 bases). Germline CDR1 is SGHTS and CDR2 is YDEGEE. The CDR3 loop spans 14 amino acids. Trimming pared 4 bases from V and 6 bases from J, leaving 17 bases between. The CDR3 DNA reads as TGTGCCAGCAGCCCCGGGGGAGGACCCCGCGAGCAGTACTTC. It yields the protein CASSPGGGPREQYF.

The CDR3 loop is CASSEVGGGTETQYF. CDR3 in DNA: TGTGCCAGCAGTGAAGTGGGAGGGGGGACGGAGACCCAGTACTTC. The chain is built from TRBV6-1 and TRBJ2-5; a weak D match, TRBD2 (7 bases). Germline loops: CDR1 MNHNS, CDR2 SASEGT. The CDR3 covers 15 residues. The V and J ends lost 1 base and 5 bases respectively, with 14 bases between them.

This chain's CDR3 is CASSQYRSEQFF. The CDR3 DNA follows: TGTGCCAGCAGCCAATACAGATCAGAGCAGTTCTTC. The chain links TRBV3-1 (or the pseudogene TRBV3-2) to TRBJ2-1, with D unresolved. The germline V gene encodes CDR1 LGHDT and CDR2 YNNKEL (reference sequence). With 2 bases removed from V and 10 bases from J, the gap between germline ends came to 9 bases. The CDR3 runs to 12 residues.

The V and J genes are TRBV3-1 (or the pseudogene TRBV3-2) and TRBJ2-5, with a tentative D call TRBD2 (6 bases). CDR1 LGHDT and CDR2 YNNKEL come from the germline V gene (reference sequence). The V end was cut by 0 bases, the J end by 2 bases, with 16 bases between. This CDR3 spans 17 amino acids. The CDR3 nucleotides are TGTGCCAGCAGCCAAGATCGGGGGTTAACCGTACAAGAGACCCAGTACTTC. Its protein is CASSQDRGLTVQETQYF.

The chain has TRBV9 and TRBJ2-7, with D possibly being TRBD1 or TRBD2 (5 bases each). CDR1 is SGDLS, CDR2 YYNGEE, per germline. The CDR3 runs to 16 residues. V was trimmed by 4 bases and J by 6 bases, leaving 23 bases between them. Here the CDR3 DNA reads TGTGCCAGCAGCCCGAAGACCGGGACGGTCACCTCCGAGCAGTACTTC. Translated, it gives CASSPKTGTVTSEQYF.